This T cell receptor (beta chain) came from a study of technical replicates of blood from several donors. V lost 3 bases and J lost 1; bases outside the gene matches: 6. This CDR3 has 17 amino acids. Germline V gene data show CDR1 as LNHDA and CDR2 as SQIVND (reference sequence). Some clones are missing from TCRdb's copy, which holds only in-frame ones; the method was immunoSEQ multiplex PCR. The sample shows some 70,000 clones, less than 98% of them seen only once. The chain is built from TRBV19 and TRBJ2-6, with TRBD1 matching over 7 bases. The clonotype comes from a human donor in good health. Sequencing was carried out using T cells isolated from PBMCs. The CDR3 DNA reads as TGTGCCAGTAGTATTTCGGACAGGCGATCTGGGGCCAACGTCCTGACTTTC. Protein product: CASSISDRRSGANVLTF.